This entry is about one T cell receptor (beta chain). What it recognizes is unknown. The whole isolated RNA underwent reverse transcription, so sequencing captured expressed TCRB transcripts. Generated by immunoSEQ multiplex PCR, the TCRdb table keeps only in-frame clones and is missing some. The sample consists of about 360,000 clones, over 9.5% of them appearing once. The ends lost 4 bases at V and 8 bases at J; junction bases unmatched: 11. The V gene's germline CDR1 is SGHVS and CDR2 FQNEAQ. The CDR3 spans 15 residues. This sample was taken from a study of beta chain features in type 1 diabetes. Study-wide context: Across all samples, approximately 99 million sorted cells were examined. Study results and limitations: The naive, central memory and Treg TCRB repertoires showed an apparent similarity that was greater among patients than among healthy donors. For TCRB rearrangement, an influence of HLA type remained unresolved here. Lower insertion and higher deletion counts appeared at VDJ junctions in type 1 diabetes patients.

The source of this sequence is a man younger than 30 in good health. The chain is built from TRBV7-8 and TRBJ2-1; 7 bases are a match to TRBD1. The sample was naive CD4+ T cells from blood. The CDR3 protein is CASSSLGQVGDEQFF. The CDR3 DNA follows: TGTGCCAGCAGCTCCCTCGGACAGGTAGGGGATGAGCAGTTCTTC.